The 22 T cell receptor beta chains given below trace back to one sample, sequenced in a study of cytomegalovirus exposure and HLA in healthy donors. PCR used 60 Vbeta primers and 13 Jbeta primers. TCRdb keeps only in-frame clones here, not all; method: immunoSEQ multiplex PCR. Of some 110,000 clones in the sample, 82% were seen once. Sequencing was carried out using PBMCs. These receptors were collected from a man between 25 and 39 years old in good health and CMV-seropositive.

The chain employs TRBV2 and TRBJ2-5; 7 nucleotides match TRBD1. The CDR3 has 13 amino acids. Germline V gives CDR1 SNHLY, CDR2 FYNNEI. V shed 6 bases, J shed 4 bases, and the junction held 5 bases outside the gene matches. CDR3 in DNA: TGTGCCAGCAGCCAAAACAGGGGAGAGACCCAGTACTTC. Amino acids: CASSQNRGETQYF.

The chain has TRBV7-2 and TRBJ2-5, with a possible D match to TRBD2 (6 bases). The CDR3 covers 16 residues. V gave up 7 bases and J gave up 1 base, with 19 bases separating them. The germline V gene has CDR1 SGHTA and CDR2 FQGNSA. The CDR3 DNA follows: TGTGCCAGCACCCCTCTAGGGGTGGGGGGCCAAGAGACCCAGTACTTC. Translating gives CASTPLGVGGQETQYF.

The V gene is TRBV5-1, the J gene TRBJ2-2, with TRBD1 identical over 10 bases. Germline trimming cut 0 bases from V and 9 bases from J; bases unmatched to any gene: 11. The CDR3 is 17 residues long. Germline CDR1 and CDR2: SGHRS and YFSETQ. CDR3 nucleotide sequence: TGCGCCAGCAGCTTGGTCTTCGGGACAGGGGATCGGCGGGAGCTGTTTTTT. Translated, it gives CASSLVFGTGDRRELFF.

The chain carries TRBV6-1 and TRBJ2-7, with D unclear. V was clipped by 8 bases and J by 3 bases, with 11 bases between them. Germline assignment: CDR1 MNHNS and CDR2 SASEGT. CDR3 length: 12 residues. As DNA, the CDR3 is TGTGCCAGCGGTCGGAGTGGCTACGAGCAGTACGTC. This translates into CASGRSGYEQYV.

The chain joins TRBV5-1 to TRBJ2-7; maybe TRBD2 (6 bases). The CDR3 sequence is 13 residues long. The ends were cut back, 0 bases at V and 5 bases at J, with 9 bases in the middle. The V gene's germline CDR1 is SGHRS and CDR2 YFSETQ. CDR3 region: CASSLAGVDEQYV. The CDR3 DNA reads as TGCGCCAGCAGCTTGGCGGGAGTGGACGAGCAGTACGTC.

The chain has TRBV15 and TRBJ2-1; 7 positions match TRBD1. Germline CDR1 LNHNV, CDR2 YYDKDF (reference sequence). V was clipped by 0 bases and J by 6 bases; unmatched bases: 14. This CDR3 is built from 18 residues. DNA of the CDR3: TGTGCCACCAGCAGAGATCTGGTTAGGGCAGGGGGTGTCAATGAGCAGTTCTTC. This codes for CATSRDLVRAGGVNEQFF. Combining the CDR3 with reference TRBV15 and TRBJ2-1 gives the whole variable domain DAMVIQNPRYQVTQFGKPVTLSCSQTLNHNVMYWYQQKSSQAPKLLFHYYDKDFNNEADTPDNFQSRRPNTSFCFLDIRSPGLGDTAMYLCATSRDLVRAGGVNEQFFGPGTRLTVL.

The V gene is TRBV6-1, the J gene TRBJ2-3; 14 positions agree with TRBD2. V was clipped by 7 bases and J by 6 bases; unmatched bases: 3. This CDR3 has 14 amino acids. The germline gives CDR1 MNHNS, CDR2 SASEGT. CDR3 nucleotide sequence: TGTGCCAGCATGGGACTAGCGGGAGCGGATACGCAGTATTTT. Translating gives CASMGLAGADTQYF.

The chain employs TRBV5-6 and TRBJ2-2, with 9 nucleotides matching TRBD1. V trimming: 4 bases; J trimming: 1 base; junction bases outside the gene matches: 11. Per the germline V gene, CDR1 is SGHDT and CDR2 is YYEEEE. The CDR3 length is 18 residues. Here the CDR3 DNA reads TGTGCCAGCAGCATAACCGGGACAGGGACCCTGAACACCGGGGAGCTGTTTTTT. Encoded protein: CASSITGTGTLNTGELFF.

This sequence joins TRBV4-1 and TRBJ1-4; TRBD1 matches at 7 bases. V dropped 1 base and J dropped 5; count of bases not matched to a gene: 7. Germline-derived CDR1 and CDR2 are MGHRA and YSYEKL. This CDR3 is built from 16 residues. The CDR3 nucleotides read TGCGCCAGCAGCCAAGGTCGGGGACAGATGAATGAAAAACTGTTTTTT. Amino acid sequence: CASSQGRGQMNEKLFF.

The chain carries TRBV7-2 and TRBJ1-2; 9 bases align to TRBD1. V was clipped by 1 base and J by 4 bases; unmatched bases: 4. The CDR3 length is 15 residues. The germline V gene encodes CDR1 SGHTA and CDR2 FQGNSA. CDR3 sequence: CASSLGTGVLYGYTF. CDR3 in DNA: TGTGCCAGCAGCTTAGGGACAGGGGTTCTCTATGGCTACACCTTC.

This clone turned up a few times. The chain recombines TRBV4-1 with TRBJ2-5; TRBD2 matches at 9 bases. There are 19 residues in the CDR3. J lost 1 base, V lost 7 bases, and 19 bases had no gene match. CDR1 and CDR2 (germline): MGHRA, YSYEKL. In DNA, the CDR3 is TGCGCCAGCACTCCGCTTTTTGGGCGGGAGGGCCTTGTCCAAGAGACCCAGTACTTC. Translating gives CASTPLFGREGLVQETQYF.

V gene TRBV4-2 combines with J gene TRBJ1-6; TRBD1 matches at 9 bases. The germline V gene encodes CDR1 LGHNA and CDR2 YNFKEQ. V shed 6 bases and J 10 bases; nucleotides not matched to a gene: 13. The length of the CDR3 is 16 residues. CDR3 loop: CASRTLRDRVSSPLHF. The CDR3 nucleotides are TGTGCCAGCAGAACCCTCCGGGACAGGGTGTCCTCACCCCTCCACTTT.

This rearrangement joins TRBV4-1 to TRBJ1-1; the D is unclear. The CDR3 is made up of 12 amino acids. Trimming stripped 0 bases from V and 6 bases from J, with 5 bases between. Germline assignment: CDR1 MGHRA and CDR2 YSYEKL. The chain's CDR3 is CASSQDRAEAFF. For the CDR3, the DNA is TGCGCCAGCAGCCAAGATCGGGCTGAAGCTTTCTTT.

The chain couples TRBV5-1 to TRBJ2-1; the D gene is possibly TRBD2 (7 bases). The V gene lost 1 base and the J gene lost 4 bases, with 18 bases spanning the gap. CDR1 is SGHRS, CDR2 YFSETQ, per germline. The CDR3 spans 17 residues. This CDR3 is CASSLWGGGSTYNEQFF. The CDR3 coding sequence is TGCGCCAGCAGCTTGTGGGGGGGCGGGAGTACTTACAATGAGCAGTTCTTC.

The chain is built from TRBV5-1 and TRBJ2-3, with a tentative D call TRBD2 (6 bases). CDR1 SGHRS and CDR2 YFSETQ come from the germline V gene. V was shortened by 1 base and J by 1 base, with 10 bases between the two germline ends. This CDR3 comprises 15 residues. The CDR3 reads CASSLSGPRTDTQYF. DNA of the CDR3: TGCGCCAGCAGCTTGAGCGGGCCGCGCACAGATACGCAGTATTTT.

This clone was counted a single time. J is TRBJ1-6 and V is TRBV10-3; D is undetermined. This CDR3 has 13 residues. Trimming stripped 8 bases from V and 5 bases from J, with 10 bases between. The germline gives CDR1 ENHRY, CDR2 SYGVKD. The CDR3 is CAIRSIDNSPLHF. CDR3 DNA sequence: TGTGCCATCCGTAGCATAGATAATTCACCCCTCCACTTT.

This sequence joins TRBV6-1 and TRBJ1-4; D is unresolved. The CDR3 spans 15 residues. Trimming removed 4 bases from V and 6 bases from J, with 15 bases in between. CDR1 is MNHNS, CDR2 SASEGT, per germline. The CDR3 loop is CASSVMPEGDEKLFF. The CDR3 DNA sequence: TGTGCCAGCAGTGTAATGCCAGAAGGAGATGAAAAACTGTTTTTT.

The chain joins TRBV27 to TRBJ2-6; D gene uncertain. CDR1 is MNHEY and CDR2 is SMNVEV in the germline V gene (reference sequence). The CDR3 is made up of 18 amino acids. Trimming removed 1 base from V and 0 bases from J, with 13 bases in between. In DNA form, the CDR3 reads TGTGCCAGCAGTTTATGGAGTCAGCGCGTCTCTGGGGCCAACGTCCTGACTTTC. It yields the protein CASSLWSQRVSGANVLTF.

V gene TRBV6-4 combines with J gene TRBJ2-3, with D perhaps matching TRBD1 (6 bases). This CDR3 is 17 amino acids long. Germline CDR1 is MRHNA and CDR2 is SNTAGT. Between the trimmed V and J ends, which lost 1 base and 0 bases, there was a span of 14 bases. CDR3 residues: CASSDLDSFYSTDTQYF. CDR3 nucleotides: TGTGCCAGCAGTGACTTGGACAGTTTTTATAGCACAGATACGCAGTATTTT.

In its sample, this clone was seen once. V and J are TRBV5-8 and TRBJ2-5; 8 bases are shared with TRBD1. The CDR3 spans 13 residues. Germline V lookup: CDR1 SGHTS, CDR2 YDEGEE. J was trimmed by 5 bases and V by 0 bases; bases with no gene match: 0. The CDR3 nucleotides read TGTGCCAGCAGCTTGGGGGACAGGGAGACCCAGTACTTC. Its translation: CASSLGDRETQYF.

The CDR3 DNA reads as TGCGCCAGCAGTGTTAGGACAGGGAACTACGAGCAGTACTTC. Protein product: CASSVRTGNYEQYF. The rearrangement joins TRBV10-2 to TRBJ2-7; 8 bases match TRBD1. The V segment lost 4 bases and the J segment 3 bases; nucleotides outside the gene matches: 5. Germline V gene lookup returns CDR1 WSHSY and CDR2 SAAADI. The CDR3 totals 14 residues.

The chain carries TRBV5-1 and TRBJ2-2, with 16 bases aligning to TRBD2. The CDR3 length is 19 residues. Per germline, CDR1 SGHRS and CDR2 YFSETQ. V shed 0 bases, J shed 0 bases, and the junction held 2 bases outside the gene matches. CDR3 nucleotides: TGCGCCAGCAGCTTGGTGGGACTAGCGGGAGGGCCGAACACCGGGGAGCTGTTTTTT. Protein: CASSLVGLAGGPNTGELFF.